Listed here is a single T cell receptor beta chain. The antigen remains undetermined. This sample also contains other DNA sequences that code for the same CDR3. Germline V CDR1 and CDR2: SGHRS, YFSETQ. The CDR3 spans 15 residues. V was shortened by 2 bases and J by 0 bases, with 6 bases between the two germline ends. This record comes from a study of PD-1 blockade in classical Hodgkin lymphoma. Overall study context: The patients were dosed with nivolumab 3 mg/kg, infused intravenously every 2 weeks. Overall study findings and caveats: Newly diagnosed patients had diversity similar to the baseline diversity of complete responders.

Specified time point: cycle 4 day 1 (C4D1), after around six weeks of nivolumab. Autologous stem cell transplantation was followed by relapse in every patient, and brentuximab vedotin exposure varied. Repertoires were generated with immunoSEQ multiplex PCR, while TCRdb's copy carries only in-frame clones and drops some. Counted here are around 25,000 clones, 60% to 80% occurring once; the ten biggest clones make up 19%. The genes are TRBV5-1 and TRBJ1-6; D not certain. Sequences were derived from peripheral blood mononuclear cells (PBMCs), sampled before the fourth cycle of nivolumab. The sequence derives from a human donor with classical Hodgkin lymphoma. CDR3 loop: CASSLGSSYNSPLHF. The DNA for the CDR3 is TGCGCCAGCAGCTTAGGAAGCTCCTATAATTCACCCCTCCACTTT.